The 20 T cell receptor beta chains below were found in one sample sequenced in a study of radiation and T cells in renal cell carcinoma. The data were produced by immunoSEQ multiplex PCR, yet TCRdb's version contains in-frame clones alone and is incomplete. The sample consists of around 140,000 clones, around nine tenths of them appearing once. Time point noted: blood 4 weeks post-SBRT, at nephrectomy. The treatment is: 15 Gy SBRT to primary tumor, nephrectomy 4 weeks later. The sample consisted of blood, taken from a patient whose treatment included radiotherapy and nephrectomy. Receptors were obtained from a woman aged 50 to 60 with renal cell carcinoma.

The chain employs TRBV2 and TRBJ2-7, with TRBD2 matching over 10 bases. The CDR3 has 14 amino acids. Germline V CDR1 and CDR2: SNHLY, FYNNEI. Losses at the gene ends were 7 bases for V and 7 bases for J; bases not matched to a gene: 10. The CDR3 bases are TGTGCCAGCAACCTGCTAGCGGGAGTGGGTGAGCAGTACTTC. It translates to CASNLLAGVGEQYF.

This clone was recorded only once. The V and J genes are TRBV9 and TRBJ2-7; TRBD2 matches at 13 bases. The V segment lost 3 bases and the J segment 3 bases; nucleotides outside the gene matches: 3. The V gene's germline CDR1 is SGDLS and CDR2 YYNGEE. The CDR3 contains 15 residues. The CDR3 region has the DNA TGTGCCAGCAGCGCGGGGACTAGCGGGATCTACGAGCAGTACTTC. Protein product: CASSAGTSGIYEQYF.

The chain is built from TRBV4-3 and TRBJ1-3, with unresolved D. V was cut by 0 bases and J by 0 bases, with 6 bases left in between. Germline V CDR1 and CDR2: LGHNA, YSLEER. CDR3 length equals 15 residues. The CDR3 here is CASSQDGFSGNTIYF. The CDR3 coding sequence is TGCGCCAGCAGCCAAGATGGATTCTCTGGAAACACCATATATTTT.

The chain recombines TRBV5-4 with TRBJ2-7; D gene ambiguous. V lost 0 bases to trimming and J lost 3 bases, with 10 bases between them. This CDR3 region has 14 residues. The germline V gene encodes CDR1 SGHNT and CDR2 YYREEE (reference sequence). CDR3 loop: CASSLGGALYEQYF. DNA for the CDR3: TGTGCCAGCAGCTTGGGCGGAGCGCTCTACGAGCAGTACTTC.

This chain connects TRBV7-8 to TRBJ1-1; 8 bases align to TRBD1. The V gene end was trimmed by 5 bases and the J gene end by 2 bases; junction bases not matched to a gene: 4. The CDR3 is made up of 14 amino acids. CDR1 is SGHVS and CDR2 is FQNEAQ in the germline V gene. This CDR3 reads CASSKTGDNTEAFF. CDR3 DNA sequence: TGTGCCAGCAGCAAGACAGGGGATAACACTGAAGCTTTCTTT.

The rearrangement uses TRBV4-2 and TRBJ2-3; 8 bases align to TRBD2. The CDR3 length is 18 residues. After removal of 1 base from V and 2 bases from J, the junction contained 11 bases not matched to a gene. Germline V gene sequence: CDR1 LGHNA, CDR2 YNFKEQ. The CDR3 region is CASSQVYGLAGDTDTQYF. The CDR3 nucleotides read TGTGCCAGCAGCCAAGTATATGGCCTAGCGGGTGACACAGATACGCAGTATTTT.

In the case of this clone: A read error may produce the germline difference seen at one junction end. The chain is built from TRBV18 and TRBJ2-1; 9 bases line up with TRBD2. Germline lookup yields CDR1 KGHSH and CDR2 LQKENI. This CDR3 is 15 amino acids long. The CDR3 sequence is CAGSPAGGGYNEQFF. CDR3 nucleotide sequence: TGTGCCGGCTCACCGGCGGGGGGGGGCTACAATGAGCAGTTCTTC.

The chain joins TRBV19 to TRBJ2-7; 7 bases align to TRBD1. This CDR3 is 14 amino acids long. J was trimmed by 1 base and V by 4 bases; bases with no gene match: 4. Germline-derived CDR1 and CDR2 are LNHDA and SQIVND (reference sequence). CDR3 protein: CASSSADRSYEQYF. DNA for the CDR3: TGTGCCAGTAGTAGCGCGGACAGGTCCTACGAGCAGTACTTC.

The chain links TRBV6-1 to TRBJ2-7, with D perhaps matching TRBD2 (6 bases). The CDR3 consists of 14 residues. V was pared by 8 bases and J by 0 bases, with 14 bases between. Germline loops: CDR1 MNHNS, CDR2 SASEGT. Here the CDR3 reads CASYPVGGSYEQYF. The CDR3 DNA sequence: TGTGCCAGCTACCCAGTGGGAGGCTCCTACGAGCAGTACTTC.

This chain joins TRBV7-2 and TRBJ2-3, with D unclear. The CDR3 is 16 residues long. V lost 0 bases, J lost 8 bases, and 18 bases lay in between. The V gene's germline CDR1 is SGHTA and CDR2 FQGNSA. The CDR3 DNA is TGTGCCAGCAGCTTAGCATCTAGACCGGTCAGAGGTACGCAGTATTTT. Translation gives CASSLASRPVRGTQYF.

The CDR3 coding sequence is TGTGCCAGCAGTTCTCCTGCGGGAGACAATGAGCAGTTCTTC. Its translation: CASSSPAGDNEQFF. The V gene is TRBV28, the J gene TRBJ2-1; 7 bases are shared with TRBD2. This CDR3 has 14 residues. CDR1 MDHEN and CDR2 SYDVKM come from the germline V gene. Trimming took 4 bases from V and 5 from J; bases not matched to a gene: 5.

The rearrangement uses TRBV6-5 and TRBJ1-1; possible D gene TRBD1, 5 bases. The CDR3 loop spans 11 amino acids. The germline gives CDR1 MNHEY, CDR2 SVGAGI. V lost 10 bases to trimming and J lost 7 bases, with 13 bases between them. The CDR3 DNA sequence: TGTGCCACCGAAAGGGGAGGTGAAGCTTTCTTT. Protein sequence: CATERGGEAFF.

The chain joins TRBV28 to TRBJ1-4; maybe TRBD1 (6 bases). Germline V gene lookup returns CDR1 MDHEN and CDR2 SYDVKM. The CDR3 length is 14 residues. Trimming pared 3 bases from V and 8 bases from J, leaving 13 bases between. CDR3 residues: CASSLPGQIEKLFF. The CDR3 DNA is TGTGCCAGCAGTTTGCCCGGACAGATAGAAAAACTGTTTTTT.

A few counts support this clone. The chain combines TRBV5-4 with TRBJ1-2, with a tentative D call TRBD1 (6 bases). The ends were cut back, 5 bases at V and 4 bases at J, with 18 bases in the middle. Germline-derived CDR1 and CDR2 are SGHNT and YYREEE (reference sequence). CDR3 length: 15 residues. The CDR3 nucleotides are TGTGCCAGCAGAAGCCCCTCAGGGGCTAGCTATGGCTACACCTTC. Its translation: CASRSPSGASYGYTF. Complete variable domain (other parts from reference TRBV5-4 and TRBJ1-2): ETGVTQSPTHLIKTRGQQVTLRCSSQSGHNTVSWYQQALGQGPQFIFQYYREEENGRGNFPPRFSGLQFPNYSSELNVNALELDDSALYLCASRSPSGASYGYTFGSGTRLTVV.

This clone has just one count. The chain employs TRBV19 and TRBJ2-1, with D possibly called TRBD1 or TRBD2 (6 bases each). Germline V lookup: CDR1 LNHDA, CDR2 SQIVND (reference sequence). There are 16 residues in the CDR3. Trimming left V 4 bases short and J 3 bases short, with 16 bases between. The CDR3 region is CASSSPRGPHYNEQFF. The CDR3 nucleotides are TGTGCCAGTAGTAGCCCTCGGGGGCCTCACTACAATGAGCAGTTCTTC.

On this clone itself: Mismatch with germline at one junction end may stem from a read error. The V gene is TRBV19, the J gene TRBJ1-5; D gene ambiguous. Germline V gene data show CDR1 as LNHDA and CDR2 as SQIVND (reference sequence). The CDR3 has 13 residues. CDR3 DNA sequence: TGTGCCAGTAGTATAACAAGCAAACAGCCCCAGCATTTT. Protein product: CASSITSKQPQHF.

The rearrangement links TRBV2 to TRBJ2-6; no firm D call. Trimming shortened V by 4 bases and J by 4 bases, and 14 bases separated the two germline ends. CDR3 size: 16 residues. Germline lookup yields CDR1 SNHLY and CDR2 FYNNEI. CDR3 region: CASSALTDAGANVLTF. The CDR3 region has the DNA TGTGCCAGCAGTGCATTGACGGACGCCGGGGCCAACGTCCTGACTTTC.

Note on this clone: The sample has other DNA sequences that encode this CDR3 too. V and J are TRBV5-1 and TRBJ1-3; D call uncertain. Germline assignment: CDR1 SGHRS and CDR2 YFSETQ. This CDR3 comprises 15 residues. With 1 base removed from V and 0 bases from J, the gap between germline ends came to 8 bases. The CDR3 is CASSLRAGSGNTIYF. The DNA of the CDR3 is TGCGCCAGCAGCTTGAGAGCCGGCTCTGGAAACACCATATATTTT.

The V and J genes are TRBV5-1 and TRBJ2-5, with D perhaps assigned TRBD1 or TRBD2 (6 bases each). Trimming left V 4 bases short and J 2 bases short, with 15 bases between. This CDR3 has 15 amino acids. In germline, CDR1 is SGHRS, CDR2 YFSETQ. CDR3 DNA sequence: TGCGCCAGCAGCGCTTTCTCGGGGGCACAAGAGACCCAGTACTTC. As protein: CASSAFSGAQETQYF.

The chain carries TRBV28 and TRBJ1-2; D not resolved. CDR1 and CDR2 (germline): MDHEN, SYDVKM. V was clipped by 4 bases and J by 4 bases, with 13 bases between them. This CDR3 is 14 amino acids long. The CDR3 here is CASSYYGVGYGYTF. CDR3 sequence (DNA): TGTGCCAGCAGTTATTATGGGGTAGGCTATGGCTACACCTTC.